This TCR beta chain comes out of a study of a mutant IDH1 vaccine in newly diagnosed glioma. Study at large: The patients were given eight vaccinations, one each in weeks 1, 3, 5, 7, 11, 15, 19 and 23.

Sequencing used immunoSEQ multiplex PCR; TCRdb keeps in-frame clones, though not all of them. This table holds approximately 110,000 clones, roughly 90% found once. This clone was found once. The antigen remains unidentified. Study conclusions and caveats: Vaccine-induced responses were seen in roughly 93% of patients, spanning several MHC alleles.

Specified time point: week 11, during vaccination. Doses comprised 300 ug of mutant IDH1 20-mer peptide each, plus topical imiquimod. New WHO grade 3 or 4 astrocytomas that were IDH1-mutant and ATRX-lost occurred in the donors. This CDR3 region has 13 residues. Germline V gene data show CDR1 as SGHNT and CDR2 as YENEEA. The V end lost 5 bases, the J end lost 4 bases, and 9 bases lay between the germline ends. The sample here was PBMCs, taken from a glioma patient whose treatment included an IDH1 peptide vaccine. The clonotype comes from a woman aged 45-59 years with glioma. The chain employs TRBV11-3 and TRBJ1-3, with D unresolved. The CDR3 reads CASSPSGGNTIYF. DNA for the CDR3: TGTGCCAGCAGCCCTTCGGGAGGAAACACCATATATTTT.